This is a list of T cell receptor beta chains from one sample in a study of blood T cell repertoires in COVID-19. The repertoire was sequenced with immunoSEQ multiplex PCR; TCRdb's copy has only in-frame clones and lacks some. The profile shows tens of thousands of clones, about 90% of them singletons. The specimen sequenced was peripheral blood. All receptors come from a woman older than 75 with COVID-19, enrolled during active disease. CDR3s leave out the opening cysteine and the closing phenylalanine or tryptophan.

TRBV7-9	TRBJ1-1	ASSPVETGTSEAF
TRBV13	TRBJ2-3	ASSLGLGRGDTQY
TRBV7-2	TRBJ2-7	ASSPRPRLAGEGEQY
TRBV14	TRBJ1-3	ASSQDLPSSGNTIY
TRBV6-4	TRBJ2-1	ASSVTGSSYNEQF
TRBV30	TRBJ2-7	AWRRGGGEQY
TRBV6-5	TRBJ1-1	ASSYTGQGVKAF
TRBV7-2	TRBJ1-5	ASSWSRERNQPQH
TRBV9	TRBJ1-2	ASSTQIRTGKVFHGYT
TRBV6-5	TRBJ2-7	ASSYSDKSYEQY